Reported below is one T cell receptor (beta chain). Its antigen target is currently unknown. Base quality data are lacking; no much larger clone is found one base away. TCRbeta CDR3 regions were amplified from genomic DNA using the immunoSEQ Assay, a bias-controlled multiplex PCR. The published analysis was carried out like this. The number of nucleated cells in each sample was estimated by amplification of reference gene primers within the assay. To quantify the absolute abundance of each unique TCRbeta CDR3 rearrangement, sequence reads were collapsed and filtered. For each sample, productive Simpson clonality was calculated as the square root of Simpson's diversity index over productive rearrangements. This is the immuneACCESS table as TCRdb keeps it, with only in-frame sequences that have V and J called. A part of the clones is gone; compared with another copy, unresolved V genes explain less than half, and the rest is unexplained. Clone size and V and J calls were adopted from that table, with D and trimming inferred from the DNA. For this sample the table gives over 140,000 clones, of which over 60% were detected only once. The ten most abundant clones make up about 9.4% of the sample.

Each collaborating institution followed its own protocols to collect whole blood in K2EDTA tubes. For TCRbeta analysis, collaborator samples were shipped as frozen whole blood, as isolated PBMCs, or as DNA extracted from either sample type. This record comes from a study of blood T cell repertoires in COVID-19 (dated by TCRdb to between 2020 and 2021). General notes on the study: The collaborator samples originated in the United States, Italy and Spain and spanned the acute and convalescent phases of COVID-19. Nearly every sample came with metadata listing a de-identified subject ID, COVID-19 status, age in years and sex. Samples came from the ongoing ImmuneRACE study (first 160 participants) plus 1,254 subjects from 6 global collaborators. The material from the prospective study consisted of cDNA or gDNA derived from T cells, B-cell-depleted T cells, or PBMCs. Subjects who had been exposed to COVID-19, were actively infected with it, or had recovered from it provided the deeply sampled blood TCRbeta repertoires that made up the dataset. The repertoires were released in a freely available public database intended as a resource for research on the immune response to SARS-CoV-2. Where available, HLA class I and class II types were taken from metadata supplied by the sample provider and were not determined by assay-based typing. What the authors observed across the whole study: How much clinical and demographic metadata was included differed by source and by participant, and the metadata was provided uncurated.

The CDR3 starts with the cysteine, ends with the phenylalanine, and has 15 residues. Here the CDR3 DNA is all that survives: 45 bases in frame from base 1. In the germline V gene, CDR1 corresponds to MNHEY and CDR2 to SVGAGI. V is pared back by 5 bases and J by 2 bases, with 16 bases lying between the germline termini. Here the chain combines TRBV6-5 and TRBJ2-7; matching of 6 bases hints at TRBD2 as the D gene. The TCR sequence derives from a woman aged 45-65 years with active or convalescent COVID-19. Sequenced material: peripheral blood. The sequenced DNA: TGTGCCAGCAGTCAACAGGAAACGGGGGCCTACGAGCAGTACTTC. Translated, it gives CASSQQETGAYEQYF.